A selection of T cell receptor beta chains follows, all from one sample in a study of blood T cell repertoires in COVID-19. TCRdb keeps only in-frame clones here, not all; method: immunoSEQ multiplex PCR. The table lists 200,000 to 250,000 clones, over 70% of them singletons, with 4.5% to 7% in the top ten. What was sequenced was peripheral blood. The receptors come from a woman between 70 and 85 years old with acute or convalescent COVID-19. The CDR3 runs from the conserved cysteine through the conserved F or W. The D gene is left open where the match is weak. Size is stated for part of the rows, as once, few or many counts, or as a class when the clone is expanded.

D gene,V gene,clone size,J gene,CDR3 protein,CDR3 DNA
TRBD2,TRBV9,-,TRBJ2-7,CASSVGLAGGSTYEQYF,TGTGCCAGCAGCGTAGGACTAGCGGGAGGTTCCACCTACGAGCAGTACTTC
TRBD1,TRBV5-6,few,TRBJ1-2,CASSPPSDRVGGYTF,TGTGCCAGCAGCCCGCCCTCCGACAGGGTAGGGGGCTACACCTTC
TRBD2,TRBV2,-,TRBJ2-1,CASSERTSGIGEQFF,TGTGCCAGCAGTGAAAGGACTAGCGGGATCGGGGAGCAGTTCTTC
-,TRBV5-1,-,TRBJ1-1,CASSLDSLNTEAFF,TGCGCCAGCAGCCTGGACAGTCTGAACACTGAAGCTTTCTTT
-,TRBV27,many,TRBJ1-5,CASSSLTGAGNQPQHF,TGTGCCAGCAGTTCTTTGACGGGAGCGGGCAATCAGCCCCAGCATTTT
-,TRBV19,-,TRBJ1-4,CAQKPAAREGEKLFF,TGTGCCCAAAAGCCGGCCGCCCGAGAGGGTGAAAAACTGTTTTTT
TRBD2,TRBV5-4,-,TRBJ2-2,CASSGSGRDTGELFF,TGTGCCAGCAGCGGTAGCGGGAGGGACACCGGGGAGCTGTTTTTT
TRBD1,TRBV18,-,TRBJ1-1,CASSPGQGYMNTEAFF,TGTGCCAGCTCACCGGGACAGGGGTACATGAACACTGAAGCTTTCTTT
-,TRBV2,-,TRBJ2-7,CASSEPGTFYEQYF,TGTGCCAGCAGTGAGCCAGGTACTTTCTACGAGCAGTACTTC
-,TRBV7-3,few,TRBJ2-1,CASSLSDSSYNEQFF,TGTGCCAGCAGCTTAAGTGATAGCTCCTACAATGAGCAGTTCTTC
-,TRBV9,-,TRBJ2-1,CASSAGGTSYNEQFF,TGTGCCAGCAGCGCCGGGGGAACTAGCTACAATGAGCAGTTCTTC
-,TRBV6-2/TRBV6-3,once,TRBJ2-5,CASSYIGGETQYF,TGTGCCAGCAGTTACATAGGGGGAGAGACCCAGTACTTC
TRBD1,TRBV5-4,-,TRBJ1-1,CASSSQGVYTEAFF,TGTGCCAGCAGCTCACAGGGGGTCTACACTGAAGCTTTCTTT
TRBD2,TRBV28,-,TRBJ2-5,CASSQLPGLAGKSQETQYF,TGTGCCAGCAGTCAACTACCCGGACTAGCGGGGAAAAGCCAAGAGACCCAGTACTTC
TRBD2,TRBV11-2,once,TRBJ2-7,CASSLELERGTYEQYF,TGTGCCAGCAGCTTAGAGCTAGAGCGGGGGACCTACGAGCAGTACTTC
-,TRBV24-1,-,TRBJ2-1,CATSERTEQFF,TGTGCCACCAGTGAACGGACAGAGCAGTTCTTC
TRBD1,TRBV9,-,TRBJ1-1,CASSAGQVYTEAFF,TGTGCCAGCAGTGCAGGACAGGTATACACTGAAGCTTTCTTT
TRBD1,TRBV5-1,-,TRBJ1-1,CASSSGTEGTEAFF,TGCGCCAGCAGCTCCGGGACAGAGGGCACTGAAGCTTTCTTT
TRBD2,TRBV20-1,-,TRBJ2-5,CSASYLAGGETQYF,TGCAGTGCAAGTTACTTAGCGGGAGGAGAGACCCAGTACTTC
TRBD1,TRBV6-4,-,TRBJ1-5,CASSPGTGESNQPQHF,TGTGCCAGCAGCCCTGGGACAGGAGAGAGCAATCAGCCCCAGCATTTT
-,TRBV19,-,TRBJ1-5,CASSMSDSLGQPQHF,TGTGCCAGTAGTATGTCGGACAGTCTTGGACAGCCCCAGCATTTT
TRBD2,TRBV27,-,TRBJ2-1,CASNLAGGPSYNEQFF,TGTGCCAGCAACCTAGCGGGAGGGCCCTCCTACAATGAGCAGTTCTTC
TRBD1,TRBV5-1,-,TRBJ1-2,CASSLLGTGFNYGYTF,TGCGCCAGCAGCTTGCTAGGGACAGGGTTTAACTATGGCTACACCTTC
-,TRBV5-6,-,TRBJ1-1,CASSHRTVQNTEAFF,TGTGCCAGCAGCCACAGGACGGTTCAAAACACTGAAGCTTTCTTT
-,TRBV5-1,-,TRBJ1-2,CASSLGARTISDGYTF,TGCGCCAGCAGCTTGGGTGCGCGAACGATATCGGATGGCTACACCTTC
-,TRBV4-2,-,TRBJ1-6,CASSQGQNSPLHF,TGTGCCAGCAGCCAGGGGCAGAATTCACCCCTCCACTTT
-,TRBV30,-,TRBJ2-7,CAWSGQRLEQYF,TGTGCCTGGAGCGGACAGAGGCTGGAGCAGTACTTC
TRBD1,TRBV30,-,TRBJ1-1,CAWRAGTGGLNTEAFF,TGTGCCTGGAGGGCCGGGACAGGGGGTTTGAACACTGAAGCTTTCTTT
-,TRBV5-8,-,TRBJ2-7,CASSPGWSLQDFYEQYF,TGTGCCAGCTCCCCAGGGTGGTCGCTTCAAGATTTCTACGAGCAGTACTTC
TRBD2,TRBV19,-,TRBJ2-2,CASSMLSGRGTGELFF,TGTGCCAGTAGTATGTTGTCAGGGAGGGGCACCGGGGAGCTGTTTTTT
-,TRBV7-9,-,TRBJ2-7,CASSLSGASYEQYF,TGTGCCAGCAGCTTATCGGGAGCATCCTACGAGCAGTACTTC
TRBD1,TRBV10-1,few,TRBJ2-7,CASSESTGRFSYEQYF,TGCGCCAGCAGTGAGTCGACAGGGCGTTTCTCCTACGAGCAGTACTTC
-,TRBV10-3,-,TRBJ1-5,CAISESWEQPQHF,TGTGCCATCAGTGAGTCATGGGAGCAGCCCCAGCATTTT
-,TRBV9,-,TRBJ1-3,CASSVGLGNTIYF,TGTGCCAGCAGCGTAGGACTTGGAAACACCATATATTTT
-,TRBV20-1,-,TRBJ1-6,CSASMAGLYNSPLHF,TGCAGTGCTAGTATGGCCGGACTCTATAATTCACCCCTCCACTTT
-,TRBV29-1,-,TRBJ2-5,CSADRRKGETQYF,TGCAGCGCCGACAGGCGGAAAGGAGAGACCCAGTACTTC
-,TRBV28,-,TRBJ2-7,CASSLITGYEQYF,TGTGCCAGCAGTCTTATTACGGGATACGAGCAGTACTTC
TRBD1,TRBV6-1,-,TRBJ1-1,CASSEDGTGGAFF,TGTGCCAGCAGTGAAGACGGGACAGGGGGAGCTTTCTTT
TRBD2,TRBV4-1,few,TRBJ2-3,CASSQDPSGGDTQYF,TGCGCCAGCAGCCAAGATCCTAGCGGGGGAGATACGCAGTATTTT
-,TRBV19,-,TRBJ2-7,CASSKGVRDVSYEQYF,TGTGCCAGTAGTAAGGGGGTCAGGGACGTTTCCTACGAGCAGTACTTC
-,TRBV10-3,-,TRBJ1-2,CAISGAGYGYTF,TGTGCCATCAGTGGAGCTGGTTATGGCTACACCTTC
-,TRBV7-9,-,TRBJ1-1,CASSLWGGTEAFF,TGTGCCAGCAGCTTATGGGGAGGCACTGAAGCTTTCTTT
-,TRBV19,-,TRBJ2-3,CASSNQGTSDTQYF,TGTGCCAGTAGCAATCAGGGGACCTCCGATACGCAGTATTTT
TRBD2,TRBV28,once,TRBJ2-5,CASMGVAGVGETQYF,TGTGCCAGCATGGGGGTAGCGGGAGTGGGAGAGACCCAGTACTTC
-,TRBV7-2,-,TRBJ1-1,CASTPFVNTEAFF,TGTGCCAGCACCCCCTTTGTCAACACTGAAGCTTTCTTT
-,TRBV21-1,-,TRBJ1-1,CASSKDRTEHTEAFF,TGTGCCAGCAGCAAAGACCGGACTGAACACACTGAAGCTTTCTTT
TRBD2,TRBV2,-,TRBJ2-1,CASRRAGGPDNEQFF,TGTGCCAGCAGAAGAGCGGGAGGGCCGGACAATGAGCAGTTCTTC
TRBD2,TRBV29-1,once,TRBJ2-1,CSVVRGSSYNEQFF,TGCAGCGTTGTTCGCGGGAGCTCCTACAATGAGCAGTTCTTC
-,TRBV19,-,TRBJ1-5,CASSIDLPLTARIRQPQHF,TGTGCCAGTAGTATAGATCTCCCTTTGACAGCTCGGATCCGTCAGCCCCAGCATTTT
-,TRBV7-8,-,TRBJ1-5,CASSLLGQQNQPQHF,TGTGCCAGCAGCTTACTGGGGCAGCAAAATCAGCCCCAGCATTTT